Following are 29 T cell receptor beta chains from one sample sequenced in a study of T cells after yellow fever vaccination. TCRdb itself ran the 5' RACE reads through MiXCR, one entry per CDR3 protein. The sample has 95,000 to 150,000 distinct CDR3 sequences; 13% to 15% are singletons. The sample here was CD8+ T cells sorted from PBMCs, taken 5 days after the yellow fever booster vaccination. These receptors all come from a man between 18 and 29 years old who received the YFV17D yellow fever vaccine.

J is TRBJ2-7 and V is TRBV27; maybe TRBD1 (6 bases). The V and J ends lost 4 bases and 3 bases respectively, with 13 bases between them. Germline V CDR1 and CDR2: MNHEY, SMNVEV (reference sequence). This CDR3 is built from 14 residues. The CDR3 loop is CASSWAGANYEQYF. The DNA for the CDR3 is TGTGCCAGCAGTTGGGCAGGGGCCAACTACGAGCAGTACTTC.

The chain has TRBV21-1 and TRBJ1-4. TRBV21-1 is a pseudogene segment. This CDR3 is 16 amino acids long. CDR3 nucleotides: TGTGCCAGCAGCAAAGCAACGGAAGGGATGTTTGAAAAACTGTTTTTT. This encodes CASSKATEGMFEKLFF.

This clonotype was found a few times. The V call is TRBV4-2, the J call TRBJ2-5; D possibly corresponds to TRBD2 (5 bases). The CDR3 runs 15 residues. Trimming stripped 1 base from V and 1 base from J, with 10 bases between. Germline values: CDR1 LGHNA, CDR2 YNFKEQ. CDR3 sequence (DNA): TGTGCCAGCAGCCAAGGACATCTAGCCCAAGAGACCCAGTACTTC. Encoded protein: CASSQGHLAQETQYF.

This clonotype was recorded a few times. This chain joins TRBV20-1 and TRBJ2-5; a weak D match, TRBD2 (5 bases). V was pared by 3 bases and J by 5 bases, with 16 bases between. The CDR3 contains 14 residues. CDR1 and CDR2 (germline): DFQATT, SNEGSKA (reference sequence). The CDR3 coding sequence is TGCAGTGCTAGCCCTCGAGGGAACGGGGAGACCCAGTACTTC. Translating gives CSASPRGNGETQYF.

The gene calls are TRBV4-1 and TRBJ1-1; a possible D gene is TRBD1 (5 bases). The V gene lost 0 bases and the J gene lost 0 bases, with 8 bases spanning the gap. The V gene's germline CDR1 is MGHRA and CDR2 YSYEKL. This CDR3 is built from 15 residues. The DNA for the CDR3 is TGCGCCAGCAGCCAAGAGGGGGGTCTGAACACTGAAGCTTTCTTT. Translated, it gives CASSQEGGLNTEAFF.

CDR3 DNA: TGTGCCAGCAGCCACCGAGCGGGGAGCTTCGGAAATGAGCAGTTCTTC. Translation gives CASSHRAGSFGNEQFF. This chain links TRBV7-8 with TRBJ2-1; 7 bases align to TRBD2. Per the germline V gene, CDR1 is SGHVS and CDR2 is FQNEAQ. The CDR3 extends over 16 amino acids. V lost 5 bases to trimming and J lost 7 bases; unmatched junction nucleotides: 14.

This clonotype was recorded a few times. The chain combines TRBV4-1 with TRBJ1-6, with D possibly matching TRBD1 (5 bases). Looked up from germline, CDR1 is MGHRA and CDR2 is YSYEKL. Trimming stripped 3 bases from V and 0 bases from J, with 6 bases between. CDR3 length equals 15 residues. The DNA for the CDR3 is TGCGCCAGCAGCCACGGGGCCTCCTATAATTCACCCCTCCACTTT. Its protein is CASSHGASYNSPLHF.

This clonotype was counted ten times or more. The chain is built from TRBV12-3 or TRBV12-4 and TRBJ2-1, with D possibly being TRBD2 (5 bases). CDR3 length equals 11 residues. The germline V and J ends were trimmed by 7 bases and 9 bases, with 10 bases remaining between them. In DNA, the CDR3 is TGTGCCAGCACCCGGGGTCCTGAGCAGTTCTTC. Protein sequence: CASTRGPEQFF.

The rearrangement joins TRBV19 to TRBJ2-1; 12 bases agree with TRBD2. J was trimmed by 0 bases and V by 0 bases; bases with no gene match: 6. The CDR3 runs 19 residues. Looked up from germline, CDR1 is LNHDA and CDR2 is SQIVND (reference sequence). CDR3 loop: CASSIDRLAGARSYNEQFF. For the CDR3, the DNA is TGTGCCAGTAGTATAGATAGACTAGCGGGGGCCCGCTCCTACAATGAGCAGTTCTTC. The full variable domain, its missing parts supplied by reference TRBV19 and TRBJ2-1, is DGGITQSPKYLFRKEGQNVTLSCEQNLNHDAMYWYRQDPGQGLRLIYYSQIVNDFQKGDIAEGYSVSREKKESFPLTVTSAQKNPTAFYLCASSIDRLAGARSYNEQFFGPGTRLTVL.

The J gene is TRBJ2-7, the V gene TRBV4-1, with 7 bases matching TRBD1. Germline loops: CDR1 MGHRA, CDR2 YSYEKL. J lost 6 bases, V lost 2 bases, and 13 bases had no gene match. The CDR3 contains 16 residues. The CDR3 nucleotides read TGCGCCAGCAGCCAACGTGGACAGGAGGCGCGTGGCGAGCAGTACTTC. Amino acids: CASSQRGQEARGEQYF.

The chain has TRBV11-2 and TRBJ1-5, with D tentatively TRBD1 (6 bases). Germline V gene sequence: CDR1 SGHAT, CDR2 FQNNGV. The V end lost 1 base, the J end lost 4 bases, and 11 bases lay between the germline ends. The CDR3 is made up of 15 amino acids. The CDR3 region is CASSLGAGANQPQHF. The CDR3, as DNA: TGTGCCAGCAGCTTAGGCGCAGGGGCAAATCAGCCCCAGCATTTT.

The chain carries TRBV6-6 and TRBJ2-1; D might be TRBD2 (6 bases). Between the trimmed V and J ends, which lost 0 bases and 1 base, there was a span of 10 bases. CDR3 length equals 16 residues. The germline gives CDR1 MNHNY, CDR2 SVGAGI (reference sequence). CDR3 in amino acids: CASSYSREESYNEQFF. The CDR3 nucleotides are TGTGCCAGCAGTTACTCCAGGGAGGAATCCTACAATGAGCAGTTCTTC.

The chain employs TRBV29-1 and TRBJ2-7; D call uncertain. The V end was cut by 6 bases, the J end by 3 bases, with 9 bases between. The V gene's germline CDR1 is SQVTM and CDR2 ANQGSEA. The CDR3 spans 11 residues. Written as DNA, the CDR3 is TGCAGCGTGGGCAGTAACTACGAGCAGTACTTC. Translating it yields CSVGSNYEQYF.

This clonotype was picked up a small number of times. Written as DNA, the CDR3 is TGTGCCAGTGGGGGGCAGGGAAGTAGAGAGACCCAGTACTTC. Translated, it gives CASGGQGSRETQYF. This chain links TRBV11-2 with TRBJ2-5, with D perhaps being TRBD1 or TRBD2 (6 bases each). V was clipped by 9 bases and J by 4 bases, with 18 bases between them. The CDR3 spans 14 residues. Germline assignment: CDR1 SGHAT and CDR2 FQNNGV.

This clonotype was seen a handful of times. This chain's CDR3 is CASTHPLTGDGETQYF. Here the CDR3 DNA reads TGTGCCAGCACCCATCCACTAACAGGGGATGGAGAGACCCAGTACTTC. The chain uses TRBV7-9 and TRBJ2-5, with TRBD1 identical over 7 bases. There are 16 residues in the CDR3. CDR1 and CDR2 from the germline V gene are SEHNR and FQNEAQ (reference sequence). Trimming took 7 bases from V and 4 from J; bases not matched to a gene: 15.

J is TRBJ2-3 and V is TRBV7-8, with 7 bases lining up with TRBD1. V lost 3 bases, J lost 4 bases, and 10 bases stayed unmatched. The germline V gene encodes CDR1 SGHVS and CDR2 FQNEAQ. The CDR3 runs to 16 residues. CDR3 sequence: CASSFHRGTSSDTQYF. Written as DNA, the CDR3 is TGTGCCAGCAGCTTTCACAGGGGAACCAGTTCAGATACGCAGTATTTT.

This clonotype was picked up a small number of times. This chain uses TRBV9 with TRBJ2-1; 10 nucleotides match TRBD2. Trimming cost V 4 bases and J 5 bases; bases outside gene matches: 9. The V gene's germline CDR1 is SGDLS and CDR2 YYNGEE. There are 16 residues in the CDR3. The CDR3 here is CASSPRTSGMDNEQFF. CDR3 bases: TGTGCCAGCAGCCCTCGGACTAGCGGAATGGACAATGAGCAGTTCTTC. Filled out from reference TRBV9 and TRBJ2-1, the complete variable domain reads DSGVTQTPKHLITATGQRVTLRCSPRSGDLSVYWYQQSLDQGLQFLIQYYNGEERAKGNILERFSAQQFPDLHSELNLSSLELGDSALYFCASSPRTSGMDNEQFFGPGTRLTVL.

The sample holds a few counts of this clonotype. The chain employs TRBV12-3 or TRBV12-4 and TRBJ1-2; D uncertain. This CDR3 spans 14 amino acids. With 7 bases removed from V and 2 bases from J, the gap between germline ends came to 14 bases. CDR3 protein: CASTPGVLNYGYTF. The CDR3, as DNA: TGTGCCAGCACCCCTGGTGTACTGAACTATGGCTACACCTTC.

The chain is built from TRBV5-1 and TRBJ2-5; 16 bases are shared with TRBD2. This CDR3 has 20 residues. Looked up from germline, CDR1 is SGHRS and CDR2 is YFSETQ. Trimming took 4 bases from V and 4 from J; bases not matched to a gene: 16. CDR3 sequence reads: CASSPGTSGGAPYSLETQYF. The CDR3 DNA is TGCGCCAGCAGCCCAGGGACTAGCGGGGGGGCGCCGTACTCATTAGAGACCCAGTACTTC.

This clonotype was counted a few times. The V and J genes are TRBV7-8 and TRBJ1-2; 7 nucleotides align to TRBD1. Germline loops: CDR1 SGHVS, CDR2 FQNEAQ. J gave up 8 bases and V 1 base, and 7 bases lay outside the gene matches. The CDR3 runs to 14 residues. The CDR3 DNA reads as TGTGCCAGCAGCTTAGGGCGAGGGGGCGAGGGCTACACCTTC. Its protein product is CASSLGRGGEGYTF.

The rearrangement uses TRBV6-2 or TRBV6-3 and TRBJ2-7; D is unresolved. Germline-derived CDR1 and CDR2 are MNHEY and SVGEGT. V dropped 4 bases and J dropped 0 bases, with 16 bases sitting between them. The CDR3 is 16 amino acids. CDR3 DNA: TGTGCCAGCAGTTCGGTGGCAGGAATCCTCTCCTACGAGCAGTACTTC. Residues: CASSSVAGILSYEQYF.

This clonotype was seen more than once but under ten times. V usage is TRBV5-1 and J usage is TRBJ2-3, with D unclear. Germline values: CDR1 SGHRS, CDR2 YFSETQ. V dropped 0 bases and J dropped 6 bases, with 5 bases sitting between them. The CDR3 extends over 12 amino acids. The CDR3: CASSLEWDTQYF. CDR3 in DNA: TGCGCCAGCAGCTTGGAGTGGGATACGCAGTATTTT.

CDR3 in DNA: TGCGCCAGCAGTGAGTTCGGGTCTTTAGCGGGGCGAGCAGATACGCAGTATTTT. Its translation: CASSEFGSLAGRADTQYF. The V and J genes are TRBV10-2 and TRBJ2-3, with TRBD2 matching over 8 bases. CDR1 WSHSY and CDR2 SAAADI come from the germline V gene. The junction had 13 bases not matched to a gene; V was cut back by 1 base and J by 4 bases. This CDR3 comprises 18 residues.

This clonotype has at least ten counts. The chain has TRBV6-2 or TRBV6-3 and TRBJ2-2; D possibly corresponds to TRBD2 (6 bases). Germline assignment: CDR1 MNHEY and CDR2 SVGEGT. This CDR3 has 13 amino acids. The V and J ends lost 10 bases and 6 bases respectively, with 15 bases between them. The CDR3: CATGTGVAGELFF. Written as DNA, the CDR3 is TGTGCCACCGGGACGGGAGTGGCCGGGGAGCTGTTTTTT.

This clonotype was seen many times. The gene calls are TRBV5-1 and TRBJ2-7; 10 nucleotides align to TRBD1. V lost 5 bases, J lost 5 bases, and 10 bases stayed unmatched. CDR1 and CDR2 (germline): SGHRS, YFSETQ. The CDR3 runs to 15 residues. The CDR3 coding sequence is TGCGCCAGCAGGCCACCGGGACAGGGGTTCCACGAGCAGTACTTC. Its translation: CASRPPGQGFHEQYF.

This clonotype was detected only a few times. CDR3 nucleotide sequence: TGTGCCAGCAGTCCCGGGACAGGTTCCACTGAAGCTTTCTTT. It translates to CASSPGTGSTEAFF. The chain has TRBV5-4 and TRBJ1-1, with 8 nucleotides matching TRBD1. Trimming took 5 bases from V and 4 from J; bases not matched to a gene: 7. CDR3 length: 14 residues. Germline lookup yields CDR1 SGHNT and CDR2 YYREEE (reference sequence).

This clonotype appeared many times. This chain connects TRBV12-3 or TRBV12-4 to TRBJ2-1, with D possibly TRBD2 on 6 matching bases. Between the trimmed V and J ends, which lost 7 bases and 2 bases, there was a span of 12 bases. CDR3 length: 14 amino acids. CDR3 in amino acids: CASTSGGTYNEQFF. The CDR3 nucleotides read TGTGCCAGCACCTCTGGGGGGACCTACAATGAGCAGTTCTTC.

The chain couples TRBV5-1 to TRBJ2-3; TRBD1 aligns across 10 bases. Trimming took 7 bases from V and 1 from J; bases not matched to a gene: 18. CDR1 and CDR2 (germline): SGHRS, YFSETQ. This CDR3 has 19 amino acids. CDR3 DNA: TGCGCCAGCCCTGATACCGACAGGGGGCTGGTCGTACGCACAGATACGCAGTATTTT. Translated: CASPDTDRGLVVRTDTQYF. Variable domain in full (rest from reference TRBV5-1 and TRBJ2-3): KAGVTQTPRYLIKTRGQQVTLSCSPISGHRSVSWYQQTPGQGLQFLFEYFSETQRNKGNFPGRFSGRQFSNSRSEMNVSTLELGDSALYLCASPDTDRGLVVRTDTQYFGPGTRLTVL.

In this sample, this clonotype turned up a few times. V usage is TRBV9 and J usage is TRBJ1-1; tentative D call: TRBD1 (5 bases). V was pared by 1 base and J by 7 bases, with 14 bases between. There are 14 residues in the CDR3. CDR1 is SGDLS, CDR2 YYNGEE, per germline. The CDR3: CASSVFEGLGEAFF. The CDR3 DNA sequence: TGTGCCAGCAGCGTATTTGAGGGGCTGGGTGAAGCTTTCTTT.